This TCR beta chain was captured by sequencing in a study of blood T cell repertoires in COVID-19 (dated by TCRdb to 2018 to 2021). About the investigation overall: Samples covering the acute and convalescent phases of COVID-19 were provided by collaborators in the United States, Italy and Spain. The repertoires were released in a freely available public database meant as a resource for research on the immune response to SARS-CoV-2. Where available, HLA class I and class II types were obtained from metadata supplied by the sample provider rather than from assay-based typing. A de-identified subject ID, COVID-19 status, age in years and sex were almost always included in the sample metadata. The samples were drawn from two sources: the first 160 participants of the ongoing ImmuneRACE study, and 1,000 to 1,500 subjects contributed by 6 global collaborators. The dataset comprised deeply sampled blood TCRbeta repertoires from subjects exposed to, actively infected with, or recovered from COVID-19. The prospective study material was composed of cDNA or gDNA derived from T cells, B-cell-depleted T cells, or PBMCs. Here is what the overall study found, with its caveats: The amount of clinical and demographic metadata varied by source and participant and was provided uncurated.

The immunoSEQ Assay, a bias-controlled multiplex PCR, was used to amplify TCRbeta CDR3 regions from genomic DNA. In the authors' own workflow: The number of nucleated cells in each sample was estimated by amplification of reference gene primers within the assay. To quantify the absolute abundance of each unique TCRbeta CDR3 rearrangement, sequence reads were collapsed and filtered. For each sample, productive Simpson clonality was calculated by taking the square root of Simpson's diversity index across productive rearrangements. TCRdb carries this immuneACCESS record with in-frame sequences only. Its versions omit some clonotypes, under half of them owing to an unresolved V gene in the studies checked, with the rest unexplained. The V and J calls and clone size are taken from that table; D and trimming were inferred from the DNA. Present in this sample are approximately 260,000 clones, about four fifths of which were seen just once. The ten largest clones add up to 3.4% of the sample.

With regard to this clone: Its target antigen remains unknown. No base quality information exists; no much larger clone differs at one position.

Participants in the prospective study were enrolled through a virtual design, were aged about 18 to 100 years, and lived in approximately 25 United States geographic areas. To assign participants to cohorts, the prospective study relied on clinical history that participants themselves reported in a screening survey and a study questionnaire. For ImmuneRACE Cohort 3, a participant was defined as recovered based on two consecutive negative NP/OP PCR tests, clearance by a healthcare professional, or resolution of symptoms. In the prospective study, mobile phlebotomists collected whole blood, serum and a nasopharyngeal or oropharyngeal swab from each participant. Prospective study participants could optionally give additional blood draws and questionnaires over a roughly 2-month period. Blood samples from the prospective study were shipped frozen or at room temperature prior to DNA extraction. From V the trimming removes 10 bases and from J it removes 2 bases, while the gene matches leave 8 bases of the junction unaccounted for. From the cysteine up to the phenylalanine, the CDR3 has a length of 14 residues. Only the CDR3 region is kept as DNA, spanning 42 bases read in frame from base 1. CDR1 and CDR2 are read off the germline V gene (reference sequence) as MNHEY and SMNVEV.

Sequences were obtained from PBMCs or T cells enriched from blood (not recorded which). The TCR sequence derives from a middle-aged man who had recovered from COVID-19. The V and J segments used are TRBV27 and TRBJ2-5; TRBD2 lines up with 9 middle nucleotides. The CDR3 amino acid sequence is: CATKRLAEQETQYF. Here is the DNA: TGTGCCACCAAACGACTAGCGGAACAAGAGACCCAGTACTTC.